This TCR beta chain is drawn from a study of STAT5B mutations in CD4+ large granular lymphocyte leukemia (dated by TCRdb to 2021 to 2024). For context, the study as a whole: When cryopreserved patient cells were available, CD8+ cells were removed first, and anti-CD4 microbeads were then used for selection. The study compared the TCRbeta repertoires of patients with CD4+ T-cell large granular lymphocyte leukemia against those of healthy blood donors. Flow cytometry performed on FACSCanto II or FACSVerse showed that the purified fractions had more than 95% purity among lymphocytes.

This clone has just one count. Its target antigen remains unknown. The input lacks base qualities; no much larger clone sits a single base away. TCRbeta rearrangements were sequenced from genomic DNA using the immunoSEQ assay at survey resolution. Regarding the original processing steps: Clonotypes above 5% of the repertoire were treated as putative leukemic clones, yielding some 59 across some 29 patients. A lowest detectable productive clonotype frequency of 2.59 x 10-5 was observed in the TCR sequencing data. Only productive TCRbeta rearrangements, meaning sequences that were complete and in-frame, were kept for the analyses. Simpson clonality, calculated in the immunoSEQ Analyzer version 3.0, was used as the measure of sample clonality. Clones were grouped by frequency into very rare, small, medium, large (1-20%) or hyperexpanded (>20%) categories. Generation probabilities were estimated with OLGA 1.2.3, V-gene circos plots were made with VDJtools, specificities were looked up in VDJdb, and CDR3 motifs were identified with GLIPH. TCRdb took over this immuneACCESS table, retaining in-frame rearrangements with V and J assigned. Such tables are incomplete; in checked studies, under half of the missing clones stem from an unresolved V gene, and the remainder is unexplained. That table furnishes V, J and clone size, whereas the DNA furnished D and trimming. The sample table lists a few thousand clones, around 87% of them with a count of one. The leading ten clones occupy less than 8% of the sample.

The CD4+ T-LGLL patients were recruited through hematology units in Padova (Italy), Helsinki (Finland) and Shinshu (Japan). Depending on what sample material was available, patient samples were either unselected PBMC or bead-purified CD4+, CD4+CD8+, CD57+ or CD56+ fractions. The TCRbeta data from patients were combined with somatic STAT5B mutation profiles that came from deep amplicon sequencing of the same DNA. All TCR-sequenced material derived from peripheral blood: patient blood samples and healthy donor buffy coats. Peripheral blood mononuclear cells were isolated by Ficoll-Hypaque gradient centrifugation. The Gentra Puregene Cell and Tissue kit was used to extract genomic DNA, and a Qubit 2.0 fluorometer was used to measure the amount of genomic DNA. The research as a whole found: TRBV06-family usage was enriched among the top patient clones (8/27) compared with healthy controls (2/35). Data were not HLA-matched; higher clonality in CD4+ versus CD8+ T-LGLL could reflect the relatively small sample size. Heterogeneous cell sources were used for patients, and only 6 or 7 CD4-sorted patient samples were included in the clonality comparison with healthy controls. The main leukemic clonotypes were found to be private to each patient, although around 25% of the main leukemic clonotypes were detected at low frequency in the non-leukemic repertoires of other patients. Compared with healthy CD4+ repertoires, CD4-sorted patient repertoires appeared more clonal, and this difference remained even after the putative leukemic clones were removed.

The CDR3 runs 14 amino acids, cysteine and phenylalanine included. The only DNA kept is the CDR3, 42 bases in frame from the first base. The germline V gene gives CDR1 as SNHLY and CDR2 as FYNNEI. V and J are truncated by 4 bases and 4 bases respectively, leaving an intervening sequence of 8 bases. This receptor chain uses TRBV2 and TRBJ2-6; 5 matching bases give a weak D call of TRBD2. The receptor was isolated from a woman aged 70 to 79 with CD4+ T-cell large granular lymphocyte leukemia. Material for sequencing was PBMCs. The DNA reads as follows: TGTGCCAGCAGTGGAGGGTCCGGGGCCAACGTCCTGACTTTC. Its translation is CASSGGSGANVLTF.